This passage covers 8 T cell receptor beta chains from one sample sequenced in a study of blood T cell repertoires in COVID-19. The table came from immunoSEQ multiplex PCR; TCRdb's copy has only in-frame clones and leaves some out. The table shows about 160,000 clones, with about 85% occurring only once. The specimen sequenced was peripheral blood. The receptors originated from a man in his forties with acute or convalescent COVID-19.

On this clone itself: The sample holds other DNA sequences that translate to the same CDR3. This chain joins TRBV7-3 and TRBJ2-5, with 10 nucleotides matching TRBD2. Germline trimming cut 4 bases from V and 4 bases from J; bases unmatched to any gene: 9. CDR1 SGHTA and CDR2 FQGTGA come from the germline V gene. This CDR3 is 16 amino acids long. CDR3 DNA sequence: TGTGCCAGCAGCTCCCCTACTCAGCGGGGGGGAGAGACCCAGTACTTC. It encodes CASSSPTQRGGETQYF.

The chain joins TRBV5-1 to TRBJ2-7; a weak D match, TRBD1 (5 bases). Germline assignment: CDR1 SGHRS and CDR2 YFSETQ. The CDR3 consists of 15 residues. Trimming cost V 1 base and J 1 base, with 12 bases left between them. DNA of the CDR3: TGCGCCAGCAGCTTGAAGGGGCGAACTTCCTACGAGCAGTACTTC. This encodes CASSLKGRTSYEQYF. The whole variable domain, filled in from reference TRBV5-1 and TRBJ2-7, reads KAGVTQTPRYLIKTRGQQVTLSCSPISGHRSVSWYQQTPGQGLQFLFEYFSETQRNKGNFPGRFSGRQFSNSRSEMNVSTLELGDSALYLCASSLKGRTSYEQYFGPGTRLTVT.

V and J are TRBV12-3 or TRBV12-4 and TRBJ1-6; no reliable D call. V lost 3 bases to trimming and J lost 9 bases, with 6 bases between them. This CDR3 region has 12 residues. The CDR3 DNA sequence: TGTGCCAGCAGTTTCGAGGGTTCACCCCTCCACTTT. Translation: CASSFEGSPLHF.

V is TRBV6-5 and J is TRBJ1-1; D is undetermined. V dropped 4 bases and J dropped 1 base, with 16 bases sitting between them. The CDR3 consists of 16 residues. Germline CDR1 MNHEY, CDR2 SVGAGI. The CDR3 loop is CASSSLPGSTNTEAFF. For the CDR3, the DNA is TGTGCCAGCAGTTCACTTCCCGGGTCCACGAACACTGAAGCTTTCTTT.

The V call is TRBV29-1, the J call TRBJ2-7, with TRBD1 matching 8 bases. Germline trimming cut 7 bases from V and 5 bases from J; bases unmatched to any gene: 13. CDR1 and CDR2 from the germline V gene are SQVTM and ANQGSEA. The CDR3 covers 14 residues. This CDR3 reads CSAQKGGTGDEQYF. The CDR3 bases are TGCAGCGCTCAAAAAGGGGGGACAGGAGACGAGCAGTACTTC.

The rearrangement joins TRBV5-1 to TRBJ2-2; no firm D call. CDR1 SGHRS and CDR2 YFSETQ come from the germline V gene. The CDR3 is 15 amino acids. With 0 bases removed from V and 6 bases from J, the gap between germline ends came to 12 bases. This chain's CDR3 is CASSLDYALSGELFF. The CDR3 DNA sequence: TGCGCCAGCAGCTTGGATTATGCGTTGTCCGGGGAGCTGTTTTTT.

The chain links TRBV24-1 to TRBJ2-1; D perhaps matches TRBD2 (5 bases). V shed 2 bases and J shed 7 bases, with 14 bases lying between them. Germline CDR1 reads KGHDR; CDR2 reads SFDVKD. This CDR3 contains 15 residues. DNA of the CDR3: TGTGCCACCAGTGATTCCGGGGTTATACGGAATGAGCAGTTCTTC. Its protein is CATSDSGVIRNEQFF.

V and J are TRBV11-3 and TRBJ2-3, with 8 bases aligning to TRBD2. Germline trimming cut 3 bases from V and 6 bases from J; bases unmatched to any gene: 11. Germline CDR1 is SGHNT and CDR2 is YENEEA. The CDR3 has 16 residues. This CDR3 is CASSLAAGGAGDTQYF. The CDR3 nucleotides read TGTGCCAGCAGCTTGGCGGCCGGGGGGGCGGGGGATACGCAGTATTTT.